This T cell receptor (beta chain) was sequenced during a study of cytomegalovirus exposure and HLA in healthy donors. The CDR3 has 16 amino acids. Germline assignment: CDR1 WNHNN and CDR2 SYGVQD (reference sequence). The V segment lost 0 bases and the J segment 4 bases; nucleotides outside the gene matches: 6. This clone was counted a single time. It was with 60 Vbeta and 13 Jbeta primers that the PCR ran. Data came from immunoSEQ multiplex PCR; TCRdb stores just in-frame clones and leaves some out. Found here are 150,000 to 200,000 clones, 70% of them singletons; the top ten hold approximately 5%. V gene TRBV10-1 combines with J gene TRBJ2-1; 7 bases line up with TRBD2. What was sequenced was PBMCs. This TCR was recovered from a man between 18 and 29 years old in good health and CMV-seropositive. The CDR3 DNA follows: TGCGCCAGCAGTGAGTCGGCGCTAGCGGTTTACAATGAGCAGTTCTTC. Translating gives CASSESALAVYNEQFF.